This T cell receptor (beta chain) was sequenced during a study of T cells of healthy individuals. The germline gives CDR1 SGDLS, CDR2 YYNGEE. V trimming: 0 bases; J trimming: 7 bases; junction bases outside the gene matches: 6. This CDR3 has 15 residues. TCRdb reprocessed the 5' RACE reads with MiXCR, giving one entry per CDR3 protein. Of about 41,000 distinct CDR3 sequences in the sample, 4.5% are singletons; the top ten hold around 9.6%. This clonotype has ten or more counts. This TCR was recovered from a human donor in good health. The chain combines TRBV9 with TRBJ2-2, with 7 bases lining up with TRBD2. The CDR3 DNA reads TGTGCCAGCAGCGTAGGGCCCATAGCGGGCGGGGAGCTGTTTTTT. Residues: CASSVGPIAGGELFF.